A single T cell receptor (beta chain) is shown here with its context. This entry comes from a study of blood T cell repertoires in COVID-19. Overall study context: Symptom resolution, clearance, or two negative PCRs marked the recovered donors of Cohort 3.

Each participant's cohort was designated according to participant-reported clinical history. Sequencing was performed with immunoSEQ multiplex PCR; in TCRdb, only in-frame clones are kept and a portion is missing. The sample holds 200,000 to 250,000 clones, roughly 90% seen once. CDR1 and CDR2 from the germline V gene are SGHRS and YFSETQ. The CDR3 is 15 amino acids. J gave up 8 bases and V 0 bases, and 10 bases lay outside the gene matches. Sequenced sample: PBMCs or T cells enriched from blood (not recorded which). The sequence came from a woman aged 50 to 60 in a cohort exposed to, infected with or recovered from COVID-19 (not recorded which). J is TRBJ1-2 and V is TRBV5-1, with 7 bases lining up with TRBD1. As DNA, the CDR3 is TGCGCCAGCAGCTTGGGGGACAGCACTAACTCGGGCTACACCTTC. Translating it yields CASSLGDSTNSGYTF.